Listed below are T cell receptor beta chains from one sample, sequenced in a study of T cell repertoires in cytomegalovirus infection. TCRdb processed the reads anew with MiXCR; each CDR3 protein has one entry. The sample holds about 500,000 distinct CDR3 sequences; 30% to 40% are singletons and the top ten take roughly 17%. These TCRs' antigens remain unknown. Source: cultured PBMCs, taken from culture after CMV antigen stimulation. The receptor set was obtained from a human donor in good health (CMV status not recorded). Some clones in this sample may be carry-over from other donors' samples. Each CDR3 is given with its conserved first and last residue. A D gene is named only where the DNA matches it firmly. Expanded clones are given a class, and other clones once, few, many or no size at all.

v_gene	abundance	j_gene	d_gene	CDR3nt	CDR3aa
TRBV5-4	.	TRBJ1-2	.	TGTGCCAGCAGCCCGAAGAGTGGGAATGGCTACACCTTC	CASSPKSGNGYTF
TRBV7-6	.	TRBJ2-1	.	TGTGCCAGCAGCTTAGCCTACATAGACAATGAGCAGTTCTTC	CASSLAYIDNEQFF
TRBV11-2	.	TRBJ2-1	TRBD2	TGTGCCAGCAGCTTCCCGGGTAGCGGGGAGCAGTTCTTC	CASSFPGSGEQFF
TRBV5-1	.	TRBJ1-4	.	TGCGCCAGCAGCATCCGGGGACAAAGTGAAAAACTGTTTTTT	CASSIRGQSEKLFF
TRBV7-6	many	TRBJ1-1	TRBD1	TGTGCCAGCAGCTTAGCTCCACCGGGACAGACTTTTACTGAAGCTTTCTTT	CASSLAPPGQTFTEAFF
TRBV10-2	.	TRBJ2-5	TRBD2	TGCGCCAGCAGCCACCCCTCTAGCGGACAAGAGACCCAGTACTTC	CASSHPSSGQETQYF
TRBV28	few	TRBJ2-3	TRBD2	TGTGCCAGCAGTTACAGCGGGAGGGTGACGCAGTATTTT	CASSYSGRVTQYF
TRBV10-2	.	TRBJ1-5	.	TGCGCCAGCAGCCGGACAGTGCCGGGCAATCAGCCCCAGCATTTT	CASSRTVPGNQPQHF
TRBV20-1	few	TRBJ2-5	TRBD2	TGCAGTGCTGATTTAGCGGGGCAAGAGACCCAGTACTTC	CSADLAGQETQYF
TRBV6-2/TRBV6-3	few	TRBJ2-3	TRBD1	TGTGCCTCACGAGAAACAGGTGGGACAGACACAGATACGCAGTATTTT	CASRETGGTDTDTQYF
TRBV11-2	.	TRBJ2-5	.	TGTGCCAGCAGCCTACAACTTGGTGGAGAGACCCAGTACTTC	CASSLQLGGETQYF
TRBV19	.	TRBJ1-3	.	TGTGCCAGTAGCTCGGACTTAAACACCATATATTTT	CASSSDLNTIYF
TRBV27	.	TRBJ2-7	.	TGTGCCAGCAGTTTATCCACCCTCATCTCCTACGAGCAGTACTTC	CASSLSTLISYEQYF
TRBV7-9	few	TRBJ2-2	.	TGTGCCAGCAGCCCACAGGGAGTGGTCAACACCGGGGAGCTGTTTTTT	CASSPQGVVNTGELFF
TRBV4-1	few	TRBJ2-5	.	TGCGCCAGCAGCGTTTATTCGGAGGGCGAGACCCAGTACTTC	CASSVYSEGETQYF
TRBV7-2	.	TRBJ2-1	TRBD1	TGTGCCAGCAGCCCCGAATGGACAGGGAGAAATGAGCAGTTCTTC	CASSPEWTGRNEQFF
TRBV6-1	.	TRBJ1-2	.	TGTGCCAGCAGTACGACAGCCTCTAACTATGGCTACACCTTC	CASSTTASNYGYTF
TRBV28	.	TRBJ1-2	TRBD1	TGTGCCAGCAGTTCTTTGACAGGGTCGGGCTATGGCTACACCTTC	CASSSLTGSGYGYTF
TRBV11-2	few	TRBJ2-1	.	TGTGCCAGCAGCAACGCCCTCACCCTCTACAATGAGCAGTTCTTC	CASSNALTLYNEQFF
TRBV28	few	TRBJ2-1	.	TGTGCCAGCATCCCCACAGTGAGTTACAATGAGCAGTTCTTC	CASIPTVSYNEQFF
TRBV6-6	.	TRBJ2-1	.	TGTGCCAGCAGTGGGGGGTTAGGTACAGGGGACAATGAGCAGTTCTTC	CASSGGLGTGDNEQFF
TRBV7-6	.	TRBJ1-1	.	TGTGCCAGCAGGTATTTGGACACTGAAGCTTTCTTT	CASRYLDTEAFF
TRBV11-2	.	TRBJ2-6	.	TGTGCCAGCAGTGGGGATGGGGCCAACGTCCTGACTTTC	CASSGDGANVLTF
TRBV28	.	TRBJ2-7	.	TGTGCCAGCAGTTTGAGGGGCACAGCAGGAAAATACGAGCAGTACTTC	CASSLRGTAGKYEQYF
TRBV12-3/TRBV12-4	.	TRBJ2-1	TRBD1	TGTGCCAGCAGTTTAATTCGGGACAGGGGCCATGAGCAGTTCTTC	CASSLIRDRGHEQFF
TRBV7-2	many	TRBJ2-7	TRBD2	TGTGCCAGCAGCCATGATTCAGCGGGAGACGCCTACGAGCAGTACTTC	CASSHDSAGDAYEQYF
TRBV7-8	few	TRBJ1-5	.	TGTGCCAGCAGCTTGGGTAGCAGGGCTCATCAGCCCCAGCATTTT	CASSLGSRAHQPQHF
TRBV4-1	.	TRBJ2-3	.	TGCGCCAGCAGCCTCAATCCGGGACGAAGCACAGATACGCAGTATTTT	CASSLNPGRSTDTQYF
TRBV2	.	TRBJ2-4	.	TGTGCCAGCAGTGAAGGATTATTCTTTGGGGACGCCATTCAGTACTTC	CASSEGLFFGDAIQYF
TRBV28	once	TRBJ2-7	TRBD1	TGTGCCAGCACCCCTGACAGGGCCGCCTACGAGCAGTACTTC	CASTPDRAAYEQYF
TRBV4-3	.	TRBJ1-1	.	TGCGCCAGCAGCCAAGATTGGGCGGGGAACACTGAAGCTTTCTTT	CASSQDWAGNTEAFF
TRBV20-1	.	TRBJ2-1	TRBD2	TGCAGTGCTAGGACTAGCGGGTCCATTTACAATGAGCAGTTCTTC	CSARTSGSIYNEQFF
TRBV20-1	few	TRBJ2-3	TRBD2	TGCAGTGCGAGTGGAGCGGGAGGGGGCACAGATACGCAGTATTTT	CSASGAGGGTDTQYF
TRBV19	few	TRBJ1-5	TRBD1	TGTGCCAGTAGTCCTTGGACAGGGAAGAATCAGCCCCAGCATTTT	CASSPWTGKNQPQHF
TRBV7-2	few	TRBJ2-1	.	TGTGCCAGCAGCTTAGAGGTAGCGGAGAACAATGAGCAGTTCTTC	CASSLEVAENNEQFF
TRBV6-5	.	TRBJ1-1	.	TGTGCCAGCAGTCGACAAACAGGGGAAGCTTTCTTT	CASSRQTGEAFF
TRBV11-3	few	TRBJ2-1	TRBD2	TGTGCCAGCAGCTTAGGGGGAGGGGGTCTAGCGGGAGGTGAGCAGTTCTTC	CASSLGGGGLAGGEQFF
TRBV28	.	TRBJ2-5	.	TGTGCCAGCACTGGAAGGGCTGGGGGGAAAGAGACCCAGTACTTC	CASTGRAGGKETQYF
TRBV27	.	TRBJ2-1	TRBD2	TGTGCCAGCAGTTTACTAGCGGGACCCAAGGAGCAGTTCTTC	CASSLLAGPKEQFF
TRBV7-8	many	TRBJ2-1	.	TGTGCCAGCAGCTTAAAGTCGCATGGGACCAGTCAGTTCTTC	CASSLKSHGTSQFF
TRBV25-1	many	TRBJ2-1	.	TGTGCCAGCACCATGGGCGATGAGCAGTTCTTC	CASTMGDEQFF
TRBV29-1	.	TRBJ1-1	.	TGCAGCGTTGTCCGCGGGAGGGGGGCGAGGAACACTGAAGCTTTCTTT	CSVVRGRGARNTEAFF
TRBV11-2	few	TRBJ2-7	.	TGTGCCAGCAGCAAAGGCGTCGGCGGCTCCTACGAGCAGTACTTC	CASSKGVGGSYEQYF
TRBV7-3	.	TRBJ1-1	.	TGTGCCAGCAGCTTAACACGGGGGGGCACTGAAGCTTTCTTT	CASSLTRGGTEAFF
TRBV19	.	TRBJ1-2	.	TGTGCCAGTAGTCGCCGGAATGAGAACTATGGCTACACCTTC	CASSRRNENYGYTF
TRBV6-2/TRBV6-3	.	TRBJ2-1	.	TGTGCCAGCAGTCACCTTGAAGGGAGGAGCTCCTACAATGAGCAGTTCTTC	CASSHLEGRSSYNEQFF
TRBV6-5	.	TRBJ2-1	TRBD2	TGTGCCAGCAGTTACGCAGCGGGAGGTGTTGGCTCCTACAATGAGCAGTTCTTC	CASSYAAGGVGSYNEQFF
TRBV6-6	.	TRBJ2-4	.	TGTGCCAGCACCTCGCCGTCCAAAAACATTCAGTACTTC	CASTSPSKNIQYF
TRBV7-3	many	TRBJ2-3	TRBD2	TGTGCCAGCAGCTTACAGGGAGGGACAGATACGCAGTATTTT	CASSLQGGTDTQYF
TRBV24-1	.	TRBJ1-5	TRBD1	TGTGCCACCAGTGAGAGGGACAGGGAGGATCAGCCCCAGCATTTT	CATSERDREDQPQHF
TRBV6-8	.	TRBJ2-5	.	TGTGCCAGCAGTTGGGTCGACAGAAAAAAAGAGACCCAGTACTTC	CASSWVDRKKETQYF
TRBV6-8	.	TRBJ2-1	.	TGTGCCAGCAGTTACTCTCGAGGGAGCTCCTACAATGAGCAGTTCTTC	CASSYSRGSSYNEQFF
TRBV11-3	many	TRBJ1-2	TRBD1	TGTGCCAGCAGTTCGGGACAGGTTAACTATGGCTACACCTTC	CASSSGQVNYGYTF